This T cell receptor beta chain was documented in a study of blood T cells in healthy people across ages. The second PCR ran roughly 7 to 12 cycles with a sample-barcoded 5' primer and J-beta primers. MiXCR, run by TCRdb on the 5' RACE reads, gives a single entry per CDR3 protein. The sample records around 1,500,000 distinct CDR3 sequences, 42% being singletons. Germline lookup yields CDR1 DFQATT and CDR2 SNEGSKA (reference sequence). The CDR3 is made up of 14 amino acids. After removal of 2 bases from V and 5 bases from J, the junction contained 4 bases not matched to a gene. This TCR was recovered from a woman aged 18-29 years in good health. Sequencing used blood. The chain links TRBV20-1 to TRBJ2-3; TRBD2 matches at 10 bases. CDR3 DNA sequence: TGCAGTGCTAGATCTAGCGGGAGTATAGATACGCAGTATTTT. It specifies CSARSSGSIDTQYF.